This passage covers 2 T cell receptor beta chains from one sample sequenced in a study of blood T cell repertoires in COVID-19. Libraries were prepared by immunoSEQ multiplex PCR; TCRdb keeps only in-frame clonotypes and omits some of them. The profile shows 350,000 to 550,000 clones, approximately 92% of them singletons. Sequenced: PBMCs or T cells enriched from blood (not recorded which). The source is a man aged 25 to 45 who had recovered from COVID-19.

This chain joins TRBV4-1 and TRBJ2-1; D gene unclear. Germline V gives CDR1 MGHRA, CDR2 YSYEKL. This CDR3 region has 13 residues. V lost 1 base to trimming and J lost 9 bases, with 10 bases between them. CDR3 DNA: TGCGCCAGCAGCCAAGCCCCGAACGGTGAGCAGTTCTTC. Translating gives CASSQAPNGEQFF.

In its sample, this clone was seen once. The V gene is TRBV6-1, the J gene TRBJ2-7, with 13 bases lining up with TRBD2. J gave up 6 bases and V 3 bases, and 8 bases lay outside the gene matches. Germline lookup yields CDR1 MNHNS and CDR2 SASEGT. The length of the CDR3 is 16 residues. The CDR3 bases are TGTGCCAGCAGTGACACTAGCGGGAGGGCCAATCGCGAGCAGTACTTC. As protein: CASSDTSGRANREQYF.